A selection of T cell receptor beta chains follows, all from one sample in a study of beta chain features in type 1 diabetes. The assay was immunoSEQ multiplex PCR, and TCRdb's table has in-frame clones only and misses some. The table has approximately 150,000 clones, approximately 9.8% seen once. The sample was central memory CD4+ T cells from blood. All receptors derive from a woman between 35 and 50 years old in good health. Each CDR3 is given with its conserved first and last residue. A D gene is named only where the DNA matches it firmly. Where a row states a size, it is once, few, many or the class of an expanded clone; other rows omit it.

abundance: few
j_gene: TRBJ2-2
v_gene: TRBV4-3
d_gene: .
CDR3nt: TGCGCCAGCAGCCAAGCTCTCGGGGAGCTGTTTTTT
CDR3aa: CASSQALGELFF

abundance: many
j_gene: TRBJ2-7
v_gene: TRBV29-1
d_gene: TRBD1
CDR3nt: TGCAGCGTTGCCCCTGGACAGGGTTCCTCCTACGAGCAGTACTTC
CDR3aa: CSVAPGQGSSYEQYF

abundance: few
j_gene: TRBJ2-3
v_gene: TRBV19
d_gene: .
CDR3nt: TGTGCCAGTAGAAGCGGAGGGACGGACCTGAATACGCAGTATTTT
CDR3aa: CASRSGGTDLNTQYF

abundance: .
j_gene: TRBJ2-1
v_gene: TRBV28
d_gene: TRBD1
CDR3nt: TGTGCCAGCAGAACCGGGACAGTAGTCGGTAAGCAGTTCTTC
CDR3aa: CASRTGTVVGKQFF

abundance: .
j_gene: TRBJ2-7
v_gene: TRBV7-7
d_gene: .
CDR3nt: TGTGCCAGCAGCTCGGCAGGAACCGAGCAGTACTTC
CDR3aa: CASSSAGTEQYF

abundance: .
j_gene: TRBJ1-1
v_gene: TRBV20-1
d_gene: TRBD1
CDR3nt: TGCAGTACCGGAGGACAGGTGGGAATTTTCTTT
CDR3aa: CSTGGQVGIFF

abundance: few
j_gene: TRBJ2-2
v_gene: TRBV7-2
d_gene: .
CDR3nt: TGTGCCAGCAGCCCTACCCGAGGCGGGATGGTGCTGTTTTTT
CDR3aa: CASSPTRGGMVLFF

abundance: many
j_gene: TRBJ1-2
v_gene: TRBV29-1
d_gene: TRBD1
CDR3nt: TGCAGCGTTGAAGATGGGGACAGGGGAGGCTACACCTTC
CDR3aa: CSVEDGDRGGYTF

abundance: few
j_gene: TRBJ1-1
v_gene: TRBV19
d_gene: .
CDR3nt: TGTGCCACGTTATTCCACACTGAAGCTTTCTTT
CDR3aa: CATLFHTEAFF

abundance: .
j_gene: TRBJ1-2
v_gene: TRBV4-3
d_gene: .
CDR3nt: TGCGCCAGCAGCCAGAGGGTGGCACCGCTCTATGGCTACACCTTC
CDR3aa: CASSQRVAPLYGYTF

abundance: few
j_gene: TRBJ1-5
v_gene: TRBV27
d_gene: .
CDR3nt: TGTGCCAGCAGACTGGGTTCGGGAAGCGCCCAGCATTTT
CDR3aa: CASRLGSGSAQHF

abundance: .
j_gene: TRBJ2-5
v_gene: TRBV6-1
d_gene: .
CDR3nt: TGTGCCAGCAGTGAATTGGGGACTCCCCCGTCGGGGACCCAGTACTTC
CDR3aa: CASSELGTPPSGTQYF